The 8 T cell receptor beta chains below come from one sample, sequenced in a study of T cell responses to AZD1222 COVID-19 vaccine. This table comes from immunoSEQ multiplex PCR, and its TCRdb copy is limited to in-frame clones, with some not included. The repertoire includes 90,000 to 110,000 clones, 85% to 90% of them detected once, and 2% to 3% sits in the top ten. The source material was peripheral blood, sampled on day 0 of AZD1222 vaccination. These TCRs come from an adult in good health.

This rearrangement joins TRBV7-3 to TRBJ2-1; 7 positions agree with TRBD2. The germline gives CDR1 SGHTA, CDR2 FQGTGA. The J segment lost 4 bases and the V segment lost 0 bases, leaving 0 bases of the junction unmatched. CDR3 length: 14 residues. The CDR3 here is CASSLTAGYNEQFF. The CDR3 DNA sequence: TGTGCCAGCAGCTTAACAGCGGGGTACAATGAGCAGTTCTTC.

V and J are TRBV24-1 and TRBJ2-1; D ambiguous. V lost 3 bases and J lost 7, with 6 bases in between. The CDR3 covers 12 residues. CDR1 KGHDR and CDR2 SFDVKD come from the germline V gene. The CDR3 DNA reads as TGTGCCACCAGTGATGGCCGGAATGAGCAGTTCTTC. Its protein is CATSDGRNEQFF.

The J gene is TRBJ2-2, the V gene TRBV10-1, with D unclear. V was clipped by 8 bases and J by 4 bases, with 5 bases between them. This CDR3 is built from 11 residues. Per the germline V gene, CDR1 is WNHNN and CDR2 is SYGVQD (reference sequence). For the CDR3, the DNA is TGCGCCAGCGGACGCACCGGGGAGCTGTTTTTT. Amino acid sequence: CASGRTGELFF.

The genes are TRBV4-2 and TRBJ2-1; TRBD2 matches 7 bases. The CDR3 spans 15 residues. The J segment lost 8 bases and the V segment lost 3 bases, leaving 10 bases of the junction unmatched. CDR1 is LGHNA, CDR2 YNFKEQ, per germline. CDR3 bases: TGTGCCAGCAGCCAGGAACTTCCGGGGAGGGATGAGCAGTTCTTC. This codes for CASSQELPGRDEQFF.

This clone was counted only a few times. The chain combines TRBV2 with TRBJ1-6, with 10 positions matching TRBD1. V lost 4 bases, J lost 9 bases, and 6 bases stayed unmatched. From germline, CDR1 is SNHLY and CDR2 FYNNEI. CDR3 length: 15 amino acids. This CDR3 is CASSGGQGIGSPLHF. CDR3 coding DNA: TGTGCCAGCAGTGGGGGACAGGGGATCGGTTCACCCCTCCACTTT.

This sequence joins TRBV25-1 and TRBJ2-1, with TRBD1 identical over 9 bases. The CDR3 contains 17 residues. Germline CDR1 MGHDK, CDR2 SYGVNS. Trimming at V came to 1 base and at J to 5 bases, leaving 9 bases not matched to a gene. CDR3 in amino acids: CASSEWGQGLVHNEQFF. The DNA of the CDR3 is TGTGCCAGCAGTGAATGGGGACAGGGACTTGTCCACAATGAGCAGTTCTTC.

The chain joins TRBV29-1 to TRBJ2-7, with 10 bases that match TRBD1. The CDR3 is made up of 12 amino acids. Germline-derived CDR1 and CDR2 are SQVTM and ANQGSEA. Trimming cost V 3 bases and J 6 bases; bases outside gene matches: 2. CDR3 nucleotides: TGCAGCGTTGAGGGGACAGGGGCCGAGCAGTACTTC. Residues: CSVEGTGAEQYF.

This clone was observed a single time. The chain is built from TRBV5-1 and TRBJ2-1, with D unclear. Trimming removed 4 bases from V and 0 bases from J, with 17 bases in between. The CDR3 length is 17 residues. Germline V gene sequence: CDR1 SGHRS, CDR2 YFSETQ. CDR3 in DNA: TGCGCCAGCAGCCCCAAATCCCCCAGTAGCTCCTACAATGAGCAGTTCTTC. It translates to CASSPKSPSSSYNEQFF.